A selection of T cell receptor beta chains follows, all from one sample in a study of shared clonotypes between healthy human individuals. The repertoire was sequenced with immunoSEQ multiplex PCR; TCRdb's copy has only in-frame clones and lacks some. There are 1,500,000 or so clones in the sample; approximately 98.5% occur only once, and 0.36% lies in the top ten. The sequencing sample was made of naive CD4+ T cells sorted from blood. The origin of the receptors is a young man in good health. The conserved cysteine and the conserved F or W are not part of the CDR3 here. The order of the fields is CDR3 protein, V gene, J gene.

ASSPLRELF	TRBV28	TRBJ2-2
ASSFTGQGGAEAF	TRBV7-2	TRBJ1-1
ASSLRREGLYEQY	TRBV5-1	TRBJ2-7
ASSLFGQGLSNQPQH	TRBV7-9	TRBJ1-5
ASKLAGVADTQY	TRBV23-1	TRBJ2-3
ASSTFRDSISPQETQY	TRBV21-1	TRBJ2-5
ASSSTGELF	TRBV11-3	TRBJ2-2
ASSIFWTEVMNTEAF	TRBV19	TRBJ1-1
ASSLRPLGGGDEQF	TRBV7-3	TRBJ2-1
ASSEQTGQPQH	TRBV6-1	TRBJ1-5
ASSMVLIPYQPQH	TRBV19	TRBJ1-5
ASSRDGNEKLF	TRBV18	TRBJ1-4
ASTGGQGAYEQY	TRBV28	TRBJ2-7
ASSVVSGGANTGELF	TRBV9	TRBJ2-2
ASSLDRATYEQY	TRBV7-2	TRBJ2-7
ASSQAISGGETQY	TRBV4-1	TRBJ2-5
ASSFGGTIYEQF	TRBV6-6	TRBJ2-1
ASSFGGSSYEQY	TRBV28	TRBJ2-7
ASSLAASTDTQY	TRBV9	TRBJ2-3
AISETGGPGQPQH	TRBV10-3	TRBJ1-5
ASSLEPTSYEQF	TRBV7-2	TRBJ2-1
ASKRAYQPQH	TRBV28	TRBJ1-5
ASTPATPPYEQY	TRBV28	TRBJ2-7
ASSPDSNYGYT	TRBV18	TRBJ1-2
ASSLRRGPFSYEQY	TRBV7-2	TRBJ2-7
ATSRVLGLALTGELF	TRBV15	TRBJ2-2
ASSSVVT	TRBV21-1	TRBJ2-6
ASSFGVNEKLF	TRBV11-2	TRBJ1-4
ASSGGGGGQPQH	TRBV10-2	TRBJ1-5
ASNTPGGAIEEQY	TRBV28	TRBJ2-7
ASGHSRRGGNYGYT	TRBV28	TRBJ1-2
ASSQTGLYTDTQY	TRBV11-2	TRBJ2-3